This is a list of T cell receptor beta chains from one sample in a study of shared clonotypes between healthy human individuals. Sequencing was performed with immunoSEQ multiplex PCR; in TCRdb, only in-frame clones are kept and a portion is missing. The sample consists of about 990,000 clones, 70% to 80% of them appearing once. The sample was memory CD4+ T cells from PBMCs. These receptors were collected from a man aged 18-30 years in good health. Some clones in this sample may be carry-over from other donors' samples. Each CDR3 is given with its conserved first and last residue. D genes are given only for firm matches. Part of the rows lack a size; the others show once, few, many or a class for expanded clones.

V gene,clone size,J gene,D gene,CDR3 protein,CDR3 DNA
TRBV5-4,-,TRBJ2-3,-,CASSSPEDTQYF,TGTGCCAGCAGCTCACCGGAAGATACGCAGTATTTT
TRBV7-9,-,TRBJ1-2,-,CASSTPGHHYGYTF,TGTGCCAGCTCTACCCCGGGACACCACTATGGCTACACCTTC
TRBV11-2,-,TRBJ2-5,-,CASSITVRETQYF,TGTGCCAGCAGCATAACCGTCCGGGAGACCCAGTACTTC
TRBV4-3,-,TRBJ2-1,-,CASSPPGVDEQFF,TGCGCCAGCAGCCCGCCGGGAGTCGATGAGCAGTTCTTC
TRBV18,-,TRBJ1-5,-,CASSPSGQNSNQPQHF,TGTGCCAGCTCACCAAGCGGACAGAATAGCAATCAGCCCCAGCATTTT
TRBV18,-,TRBJ1-1,-,CASSPRWDQNTEAFF,TGTGCCAGCTCACCACGTTGGGATCAGAACACTGAAGCTTTCTTT
TRBV5-1,-,TRBJ2-7,-,CASSLAGTRSEEQYF,TGCGCCAGCAGCTTGGCCGGGACAAGGTCGGAGGAGCAGTACTTC
TRBV6-5,-,TRBJ1-2,-,CASGKDGGYGYTF,TGTGCCAGCGGAAAAGACGGTGGTTATGGCTACACCTTC
TRBV28,-,TRBJ2-7,-,CASSFLGSRGSYEQYF,TGTGCCAGCAGTTTTCTCGGGAGCCGCGGCTCCTACGAGCAGTACTTC
TRBV6-5,-,TRBJ2-1,-,CASSYLQGINEQFF,TGTGCCAGCAGCTACTTGCAGGGGATAAATGAGCAGTTCTTC
TRBV28,once,TRBJ1-5,-,CASRRPQRPQHF,TGTGCCAGCAGGCGCCCGCAAAGGCCCCAGCATTTT